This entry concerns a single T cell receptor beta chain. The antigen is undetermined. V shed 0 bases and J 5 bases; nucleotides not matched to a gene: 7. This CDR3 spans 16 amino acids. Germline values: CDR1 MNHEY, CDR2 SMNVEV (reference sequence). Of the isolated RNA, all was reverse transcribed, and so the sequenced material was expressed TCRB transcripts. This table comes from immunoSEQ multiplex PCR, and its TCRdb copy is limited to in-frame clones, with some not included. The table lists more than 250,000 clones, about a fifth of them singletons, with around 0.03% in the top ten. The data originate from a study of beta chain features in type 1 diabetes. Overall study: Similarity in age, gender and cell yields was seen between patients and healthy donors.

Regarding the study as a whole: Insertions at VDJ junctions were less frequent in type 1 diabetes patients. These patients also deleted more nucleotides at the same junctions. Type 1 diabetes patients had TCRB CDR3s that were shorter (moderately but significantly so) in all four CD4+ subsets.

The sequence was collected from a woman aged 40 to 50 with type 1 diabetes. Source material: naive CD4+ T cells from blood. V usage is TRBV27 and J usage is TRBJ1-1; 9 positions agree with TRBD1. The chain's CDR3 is CASSLSYRGRGTEAFF. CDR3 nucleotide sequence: TGTGCCAGCAGTTTATCGTACAGGGGGCGAGGGACTGAAGCTTTCTTT.